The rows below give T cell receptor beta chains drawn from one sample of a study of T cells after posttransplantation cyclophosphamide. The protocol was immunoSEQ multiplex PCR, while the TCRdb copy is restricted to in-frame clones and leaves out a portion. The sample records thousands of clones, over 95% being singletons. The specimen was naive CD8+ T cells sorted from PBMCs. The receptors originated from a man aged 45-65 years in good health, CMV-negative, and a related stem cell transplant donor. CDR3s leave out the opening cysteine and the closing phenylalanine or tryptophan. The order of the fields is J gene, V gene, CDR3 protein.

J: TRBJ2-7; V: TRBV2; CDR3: ASNYGATMYEQY
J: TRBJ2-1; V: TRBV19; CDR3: ASSIKRRTGNEQF
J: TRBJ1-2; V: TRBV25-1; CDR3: ASIRIQGRYGYT
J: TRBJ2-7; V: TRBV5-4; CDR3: ASSLGRAEQY
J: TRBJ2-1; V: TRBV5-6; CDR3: ASSIGLAGGPYEQF
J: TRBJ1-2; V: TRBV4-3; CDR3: ASSQLGQGYGYT
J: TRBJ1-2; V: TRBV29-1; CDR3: SVEKDRISYGYT
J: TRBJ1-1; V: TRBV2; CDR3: ASSERGGLNTEAF
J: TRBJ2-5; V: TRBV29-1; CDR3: SVEERLGTQY
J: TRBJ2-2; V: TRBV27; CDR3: ASSLGRLNTGELF
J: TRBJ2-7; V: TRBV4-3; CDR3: ASSYGTSGGYEQY
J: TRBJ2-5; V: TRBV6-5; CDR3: ASSRGGGETQY
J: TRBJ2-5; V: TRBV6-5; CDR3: ASSSGGRQETQY
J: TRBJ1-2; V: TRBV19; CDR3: ASKRDRGDYGYT
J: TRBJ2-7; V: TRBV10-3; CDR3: AISDGGESYEQY
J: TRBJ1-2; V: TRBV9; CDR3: ASSVGGGDYGYT
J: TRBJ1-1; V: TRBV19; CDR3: ASSIDPGLNTEAF
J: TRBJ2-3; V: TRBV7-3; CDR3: ASSLDGRLTDTQY
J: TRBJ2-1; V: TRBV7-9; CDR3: ASSLSQGSYNEQF
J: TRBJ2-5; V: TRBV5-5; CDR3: ASSLVTGLEETQY
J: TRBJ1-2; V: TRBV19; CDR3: ASSISRDSYFYGYT
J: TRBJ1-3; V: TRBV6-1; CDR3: ASSEPGRGDDSYLIGNTIY
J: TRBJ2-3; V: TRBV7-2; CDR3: ASSLGGIGSTDTQY
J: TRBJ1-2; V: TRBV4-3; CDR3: ASSPLQGAQDYGYT
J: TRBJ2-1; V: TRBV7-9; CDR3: ASSFGPWGGTNEQF
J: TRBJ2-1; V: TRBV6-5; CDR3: ASSPGNEQF
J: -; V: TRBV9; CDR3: ASSTTSGSYEQY
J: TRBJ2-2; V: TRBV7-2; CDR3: ASSSPRELGTGELF
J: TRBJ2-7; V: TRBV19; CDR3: ASSISQGLVNEQY
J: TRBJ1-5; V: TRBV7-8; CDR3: ASSTGTNGNQPQH
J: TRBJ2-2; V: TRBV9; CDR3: ASSGGTGELF
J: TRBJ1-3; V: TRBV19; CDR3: ASSLMDRAGNTIY
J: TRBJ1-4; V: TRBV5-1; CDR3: ASSEYGATNEKLF
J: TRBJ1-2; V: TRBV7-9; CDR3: ASSIPGQTYNYGHT
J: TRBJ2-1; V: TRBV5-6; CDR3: ASRTGVYEQF
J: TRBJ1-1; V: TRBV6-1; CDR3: ASSEILGTGGGTTEAF
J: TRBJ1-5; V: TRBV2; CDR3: ASSHPGGPGTINQPQH
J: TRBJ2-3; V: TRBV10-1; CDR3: ASSDGTSSLDTQY
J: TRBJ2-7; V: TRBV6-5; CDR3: ASSRGVLGTYEQY
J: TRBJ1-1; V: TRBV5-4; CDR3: ASSLDEGSTEAF
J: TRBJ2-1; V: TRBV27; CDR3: ASSGRLAGLEQF
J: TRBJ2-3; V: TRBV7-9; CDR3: ASSPEGGDTQY
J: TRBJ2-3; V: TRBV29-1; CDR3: SVERGGPDTQY
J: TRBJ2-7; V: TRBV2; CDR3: ASSGYEQY
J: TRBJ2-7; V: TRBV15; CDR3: ATRERGGARHEQY
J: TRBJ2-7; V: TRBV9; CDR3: ASSETGQGTREQY